Below, 11 T cell receptor beta chains from the same sample are listed, as sequenced in a study of blood T cell repertoires in COVID-19. Here immunoSEQ multiplex PCR was the method, and the copy in TCRdb shows in-frame clones only, minus some. The table records some 350,000 clones, approximately 84% of them present only once. Specimen: PBMCs or T cells enriched from blood (not recorded which). The receptors were sampled from a woman in her thirties who had recovered from COVID-19.

The chain has TRBV27 and TRBJ2-7; the match to TRBD1 covers 7 bases. The ends lost 5 bases at V and 4 bases at J; junction bases unmatched: 11. The CDR3 covers 15 residues. Germline V gene lookup returns CDR1 MNHEY and CDR2 SMNVEV (reference sequence). The CDR3 region has the DNA TGTGCCAGCAGTCCCTGGGGACAGATATATTACGAGCAGTACTTC. Translation gives CASSPWGQIYYEQYF.

The chain joins TRBV10-1 to TRBJ2-7, with 10 bases lining up with TRBD1. CDR3 length: 15 amino acids. Germline loops: CDR1 WNHNN, CDR2 SYGVQD (reference sequence). V shed 5 bases and J 6 bases; nucleotides not matched to a gene: 10. DNA for the CDR3: TGCGCCAGCAGTCCGGATTGGGACAGGGGTACCGAGCAGTACTTC. Amino acids: CASSPDWDRGTEQYF.

V gene TRBV5-5 combines with J gene TRBJ1-5; no definite D call. This CDR3 comprises 16 residues. From germline, CDR1 is SGHKS and CDR2 YYEKEE (reference sequence). The germline V and J ends were trimmed by 0 bases and 2 bases, with 12 bases remaining between them. CDR3 coding DNA: TGTGCCAGCAGCTTGGCCGGGGTAAGAGGCAATCAGCCCCAGCATTTT. It is translated as CASSLAGVRGNQPQHF. Variable domain in full (rest from reference TRBV5-5 and TRBJ1-5): DAGVTQSPTHLIKTRGQQVTLRCSPISGHKSVSWYQQVLGQGPQFIFQYYEKEERGRGNFPDRFSARQFPNYSSELNVNALLLGDSALYLCASSLAGVRGNQPQHFGDGTRLSIL.

The rearrangement joins TRBV19 to TRBJ1-1, with D tentatively TRBD1 (6 bases). The CDR3 sequence is 15 residues long. The ends were cut back, 3 bases at V and 1 base at J, with 12 bases in the middle. The germline V gene encodes CDR1 LNHDA and CDR2 SQIVND (reference sequence). The CDR3 region is CASSISGGPNTEAFF. CDR3 coding DNA: TGTGCCAGTAGTATTTCGGGGGGCCCGAACACTGAAGCTTTCTTT.

The chain joins TRBV6-5 to TRBJ2-7, with D possibly being TRBD2 (6 bases). The CDR3 is 13 amino acids. Per germline, CDR1 MNHEY and CDR2 SVGAGI. Trimming took 10 bases from V and 2 from J, leaving 15 bases between them. Written as DNA, the CDR3 is TGTGCCATCGCGCCGGGAGAAGCCTACGAGCAGTACTTC. Translation gives CAIAPGEAYEQYF.

CDR3 bases: TGTGCCAGCAGCGCACAGCACTCTGGAAACACCATATATTTT. Amino acid sequence: CASSAQHSGNTIYF. The chain uses TRBV9 and TRBJ1-3; no clear D. This CDR3 region has 14 residues. V lost 3 bases, J lost 0 bases, and 7 bases lay in between. Germline-derived CDR1 and CDR2 are SGDLS and YYNGEE.

CDR3 sequence: CASSSGNGANVLTF. The CDR3 DNA is TGTGCCAGTAGTTCCGGGAATGGGGCCAACGTCCTGACTTTC. The chain carries TRBV19 and TRBJ2-6, with D maybe TRBD2 (5 bases). V was clipped by 5 bases and J by 3 bases, with 8 bases between them. Germline V gives CDR1 LNHDA, CDR2 SQIVND (reference sequence). The CDR3 has 14 amino acids.

This rearrangement joins TRBV5-4 to TRBJ2-7; D possibly corresponds to TRBD1 (6 bases). V lost 6 bases, J lost 4 bases, and 17 bases lay in between. The germline V gene encodes CDR1 SGHNT and CDR2 YYREEE (reference sequence). The CDR3 loop spans 14 amino acids. CDR3 DNA: TGTGCCAGCACCGGCCCGGACAGTTCTTACGAGCAGTACTTC. Translated, it gives CASTGPDSSYEQYF.

The chain has TRBV28 and TRBJ2-7; possibly TRBD2 for D (6 bases). CDR1 is MDHEN, CDR2 SYDVKM, per germline. The V end lost 2 bases, the J end lost 4 bases, and 12 bases lay between the germline ends. The CDR3 spans 14 residues. The CDR3 spells CASSLGTQGYEQYF. The CDR3 nucleotides read TGTGCCAGCAGTTTAGGGACTCAGGGTTACGAGCAGTACTTC.

This clone was found a few times. The V gene is TRBV7-8, the J gene TRBJ1-6; D call uncertain. CDR3 length equals 14 residues. Trimming stripped 2 bases from V and 6 bases from J, with 8 bases between. CDR1 and CDR2 from the germline V gene are SGHVS and FQNEAQ. CDR3 nucleotides: TGTGCCAGCAGCTTAAGAGAGGGTAATTCACCCCTCCACTTT. This sequence encodes CASSLREGNSPLHF.

The chain is built from TRBV2 and TRBJ1-5; D gene uncertain. Trimming took 8 bases from V and 5 from J, leaving 13 bases between them. This CDR3 spans 13 amino acids. Germline CDR1 reads SNHLY; CDR2 reads FYNNEI. The CDR3, as DNA: TGTGCCAGCGGTAGGGAGGTGGATCAGCCCCAGCATTTT. It codes for CASGREVDQPQHF.